A single sample is the source of the 16 T cell receptor beta chains below, sequenced in a study of cytomegalovirus exposure and HLA in healthy donors. A multiplex PCR was run with 60 Vbeta primers and 13 Jbeta primers. TCRdb's copy holds only in-frame clones and misses some; the assay was immunoSEQ multiplex PCR. The data contain more than 85,000 clones, roughly 13% of them singletons. Sequencing input: PBMCs. The source is a man aged 40-49 years in good health and CMV-seropositive.

This clone was observed a few times. This sequence joins TRBV7-2 and TRBJ2-3, with D possibly matching TRBD1 (5 bases). Germline-derived CDR1 and CDR2 are SGHTA and FQGNSA. With 5 bases removed from V and 2 bases from J, the gap between germline ends came to 17 bases. The CDR3 covers 16 residues. CDR3 nucleotides: TGTGCCAGCAGCCCGAGACCCCAGGGAACCACAGATACGCAGTATTTT. Translating gives CASSPRPQGTTDTQYF.

The V gene is TRBV5-3, the J gene TRBJ1-5; D unclear. TRBV5-3 is treated as an ORF (open reading frame) with a function not yet certain. This CDR3 has 15 residues. Trimming removed 3 bases from V and 3 bases from J, with 13 bases in between. Written as DNA, the CDR3 is TGTGCCAGAAGCTCATTCCGGGATGACAATCAGCCCCAGCATTTT. Amino acids: CARSSFRDDNQPQHF.

This clone has a handful of counts. V is TRBV5-1 and J is TRBJ2-5; weak D call: TRBD2 (7 bases). The J call may not be correct, given that the DNA end is closer to TRBJ2-7. The CDR3 covers 15 residues. In germline, CDR1 is SGHRS, CDR2 YFSETQ. CDR3 protein: CASSPEGGGPYEQYF. CDR3 coding DNA: TGCGCCAGCAGCCCCGAGGGAGGGGGGCCCTACGAGCAGTACTTC.

This clone was counted a few times. The chain joins TRBV7-9 to TRBJ2-1, with unresolved D. V was pared by 5 bases and J by 7 bases, with 9 bases between. The CDR3 contains 12 residues. CDR1 is SEHNR, CDR2 FQNEAQ, per germline (reference sequence). DNA of the CDR3: TGTGCCAGCAGCACCCTCGGGAATGAGCAGTTCTTC. This encodes CASSTLGNEQFF.

The chain carries TRBV6-5 and TRBJ1-5; D remains ambiguous. V shed 5 bases and J shed 4 bases, with 9 bases lying between them. The CDR3 spans 13 residues. Germline V lookup: CDR1 MNHEY, CDR2 SVGAGI. This CDR3 is CASSTTQNQPQHF. The CDR3 coding sequence is TGTGCCAGCAGTACCACCCAGAATCAGCCCCAGCATTTT.

The chain couples TRBV28 to TRBJ1-1; 7 nucleotides agree with TRBD1. Germline V gene lookup returns CDR1 MDHEN and CDR2 SYDVKM. V shed 6 bases, J shed 7 bases, and the junction held 11 bases outside the gene matches. CDR3 length: 14 amino acids. This chain's CDR3 is CASRLTEGAGEAFF. In DNA form, the CDR3 reads TGTGCCAGCAGGCTCACAGAGGGGGCCGGTGAAGCTTTCTTT.

V gene TRBV6-6 combines with J gene TRBJ2-1; 9 bases line up with TRBD2. The junction had 3 bases not matched to a gene; V was cut back by 5 bases and J by 10 bases. CDR1 is MNHNY and CDR2 is SVGAGI in the germline V gene (reference sequence). The CDR3 spans 12 residues. CDR3 in DNA: TGTGCCAGCAGTAGCGGGAGGCACGAGCAGTTCTTC. Protein: CASSSGRHEQFF.

This clone was counted between two and nine times. A read error is the likely source, as a far larger clone sits one nucleotide away. Other DNA sequences within the sample encode an identical CDR3. The chain uses TRBV27 and TRBJ1-1; no firm D call. The germline gives CDR1 MNHEY, CDR2 SMNVEV (reference sequence). V was clipped by 9 bases and J by 5 bases, with 19 bases between them. The CDR3 spans 14 residues. The CDR3 region is CASSPSFGVTEAFF. CDR3 in DNA: TGTGCCAGTAGTCCTTCATTCGGGGTTACTGAAGCTTTCTTT.

Only a few counts were recorded for this clone. Here the CDR3 reads CASSLDSGRLDYEQYF. CDR3 DNA sequence: TGTGCCAGCAGCTTAGATAGCGGGAGGCTTGACTACGAGCAGTACTTC. The chain joins TRBV5-6 to TRBJ2-5, with 10 bases matching TRBD2. The tail of the sequence fits TRBJ2-7 better, so the J call may be wrong. In germline, CDR1 is SGHDT, CDR2 YYEEEE. This CDR3 is built from 16 residues.

This clone was recorded a few times. This chain connects TRBV5-1 to TRBJ1-1, with 8 positions matching TRBD1. The CDR3 extends over 15 amino acids. CDR1 and CDR2 from the germline V gene are SGHRS and YFSETQ. The V gene end was trimmed by 5 bases and the J gene end by 2 bases; junction bases not matched to a gene: 8. CDR3 in amino acids: CASSLSGTGNTEAFF. The CDR3 DNA follows: TGCGCCAGCAGTCTCTCGGGGACAGGCAACACTGAAGCTTTCTTT. Looking up the rest from reference TRBV5-1 and TRBJ1-1 gives the full variable domain: KAGVTQTPRYLIKTRGQQVTLSCSPISGHRSVSWYQQTPGQGLQFLFEYFSETQRNKGNFPGRFSGRQFSNSRSEMNVSTLELGDSALYLCASSLSGTGNTEAFFGQGTRLTVV.

The chain uses TRBV7-8 and TRBJ2-5, with 7 bases identical to TRBD2. Trimming removed 0 bases from V and 3 bases from J; junction bases left unmatched: 13. CDR3 length equals 18 residues. Germline CDR1 SGHVS, CDR2 FQNEAQ. CDR3: CASSLALFGGSREETQYF. As DNA, the CDR3 is TGTGCCAGCAGCTTAGCCCTCTTTGGCGGGAGTAGAGAAGAGACCCAGTACTTC.

V usage is TRBV5-4 and J usage is TRBJ2-7, with 7 bases aligning to TRBD2. Germline assignment: CDR1 SGHNT and CDR2 YYREEE (reference sequence). This CDR3 has 18 amino acids. J lost 0 bases, V lost 7 bases, and 19 bases had no gene match. The CDR3 bases are TGTGCCAGCTCGGTATGGAGGCCCCTAGCGGACAACTCCTACGAGCAGTACTTC. Amino acid sequence: CASSVWRPLADNSYEQYF.

The chain carries TRBV10-1 and TRBJ1-1; 7 nucleotides align to TRBD1. CDR3 length: 13 amino acids. V was clipped by 4 bases and J by 2 bases; unmatched bases: 1. Germline CDR1 and CDR2: WNHNN and SYGVQD (reference sequence). CDR3 bases: TGCGCCAGCAGTGGGGACAGCAACACTGAAGCTTTCTTT. Translated, it gives CASSGDSNTEAFF.

V is TRBV6-5 and J is TRBJ2-1; possible D gene TRBD2, 5 bases. Germline CDR1 reads MNHEY; CDR2 reads SVGAGI. Trimming shortened V by 6 bases and J by 10 bases, and 13 bases separated the two germline ends. The CDR3 totals 12 residues. The CDR3 loop is CASSPRGREQFF. The CDR3 nucleotides read TGTGCCAGCAGCCCCCGAGGGCGGGAGCAGTTCTTC.

The chain joins TRBV9 to TRBJ1-3; 7 bases are shared with TRBD1. The CDR3 sequence is 18 residues long. Germline CDR1 SGDLS, CDR2 YYNGEE. V gave up 3 bases and J gave up 0 bases; unmatched junction bases: 12. CDR3 nucleotide sequence: TGTGCCAGCAGCGGCCCCCGGGACAGTAACCCCTCTGGAAACACCATATATTTT. Translated, it gives CASSGPRDSNPSGNTIYF.

The CDR3 bases are TGCGCCAGCAGCCAAGATCACGGACAGCCCCCCCGCTACACCTTC. It yields the protein CASSQDHGQPPRYTF. V is TRBV4-3 and J is TRBJ1-2, with D possibly matching TRBD1 (6 bases). Germline V gene sequence: CDR1 LGHNA, CDR2 YSLEER. V gave up 0 bases and J gave up 9 bases, with 17 bases separating them. The length of the CDR3 is 15 residues.